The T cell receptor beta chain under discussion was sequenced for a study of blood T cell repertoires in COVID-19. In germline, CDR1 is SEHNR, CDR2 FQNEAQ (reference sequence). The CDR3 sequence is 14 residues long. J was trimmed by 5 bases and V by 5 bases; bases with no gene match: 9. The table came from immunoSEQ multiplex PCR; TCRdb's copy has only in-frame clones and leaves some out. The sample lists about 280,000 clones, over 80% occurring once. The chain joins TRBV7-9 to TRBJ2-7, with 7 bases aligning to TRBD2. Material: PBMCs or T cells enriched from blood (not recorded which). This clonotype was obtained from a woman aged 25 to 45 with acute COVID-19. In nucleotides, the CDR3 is TGTGCCAGCAGCCGTCGGGGGGTTGGGGACGAGCAGTACTTC. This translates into CASSRRGVGDEQYF.